This T cell receptor (beta chain) was profiled in a study of shared clonotypes between healthy human individuals. Overall study findings and caveats: Memory subsets had estimated richness that was generally smaller than that of naive subsets. Sharing across four donors was highest in naive CD4 (roughly 5%) and lowest in memory CD8 (about 0.4%).

The sample holds a few counts of this clone. Its antigen is as yet unknown. Generated by immunoSEQ multiplex PCR, the TCRdb table keeps only in-frame clones and is missing some. Of roughly 2,000,000 clones listed, over 85% are singletons. V dropped 7 bases and J dropped 8; count of bases not matched to a gene: 13. CDR1 is MNHEY, CDR2 SVGAGI, per germline. The CDR3 is 14 amino acids. CD45RO-negative, CCR7-selected cells formed the naive CD8 fraction, which excluded terminally differentiated effector memory CD45RA+ cells. Sequencing was carried out using naive CD8+ T cells sorted from blood. The source of this sequence is a young man in good health. This chain connects TRBV6-5 to TRBJ1-1, with 7 bases matching TRBD1. CDR3 nucleotides: TGTGCCAGCATCCAACCGGGACAGCAAGGCGAAGCTTTCTTT. It yields the protein CASIQPGQQGEAFF.